This T cell receptor (beta chain) was profiled in a study of blood T cell repertoires in COVID-19 (dated by TCRdb to 2020 to 2021). Study-level background: Collaborator samples came from the United States, Italy and Spain and covered acute and convalescent phases of COVID-19. The material from the prospective study consisted of cDNA or gDNA derived from T cells, B-cell-depleted T cells, or PBMCs. Deeply sampled blood TCRbeta repertoires from subjects exposed to, actively infected with, or recovered from COVID-19 were included in the dataset. The repertoires were made available in a free public database intended to serve as a resource for research on the immune response to SARS-CoV-2. Samples came from the ongoing ImmuneRACE study (first 160 participants) plus 1,254 subjects from 6 global collaborators. Nearly every sample came with metadata listing a de-identified subject ID, COVID-19 status, age in years and sex. Where available, HLA class I and class II types were taken from metadata supplied by the sample provider and were not determined by assay-based typing.

There are 15 amino acids in the CDR3, from cysteine to phenylalanine inclusive. Only CDR3 DNA is held: 45 bases, read in frame from base 1. As encoded in the germline V gene (reference sequence), CDR1 is SGHNT while CDR2 is YYREEE. At the junction V is shortened by 0 bases and J by 4 bases, with 12 bases in between. TCRbeta CDR3 regions were amplified from genomic DNA by means of the immunoSEQ Assay, a bias-controlled multiplex PCR. The original pipeline was this. The number of nucleated cells in each sample was estimated from the amplification of reference gene primers within the assay. To quantify the absolute abundance of each unique TCRbeta CDR3 rearrangement, sequence reads were collapsed and filtered. For each sample, productive Simpson clonality was calculated as the square root of Simpson's diversity index over productive rearrangements. What TCRdb holds here is the immuneACCESS table cut down to in-frame rearrangements. Part of the clones is not present; checked against another copy, under half of the missing clones reflect an unresolved V gene, and the others are unexplained. That table is the source of V, J and clone size, and D and trimming were worked out from the DNA. The sample profile shows 200,000 or so clones; roughly 84% of them were found once. Together, the top ten hold over 6.5% of the sample.

In the prospective study, participants were roughly 18 to 95 years old, resided in approximately 22 geographic areas of the United States, and were enrolled through a virtual design. To assign participants to cohorts, the prospective study relied on clinical history that participants themselves reported in a screening survey and a study questionnaire. Recovered participants in ImmuneRACE Cohort 3 were defined by two consecutive negative NP/OP PCR tests, clearance by a healthcare professional, or resolution of symptoms. In the prospective study, whole blood, serum and a nasopharyngeal or oropharyngeal swab were collected from each participant by mobile phlebotomists. Participants in the prospective study had the option to provide additional blood draws and questionnaires over a 2-month period. Before DNA extraction, blood samples from the prospective study were shipped at room temperature or frozen.

Beyond this particular receptor, the publication reports: Clinical and demographic metadata were provided uncurated, with the amount varying by source and participant.

On this clone: No cognate antigen has been identified for it. Base qualities are missing; no much larger clone stands one base away.

This receptor was obtained from a man aged 40-50 years who had recovered from COVID-19. The sample comprised PBMCs or T cells enriched from blood (not recorded which). The chain is assembled from TRBV5-4 and TRBJ2-3; no D gene is confidently identified. The CDR3 is CASSLEPRSPDTQYF. Here is the DNA: TGTGCCAGCAGCTTGGAGCCTAGGTCTCCAGATACGCAGTATTTT.